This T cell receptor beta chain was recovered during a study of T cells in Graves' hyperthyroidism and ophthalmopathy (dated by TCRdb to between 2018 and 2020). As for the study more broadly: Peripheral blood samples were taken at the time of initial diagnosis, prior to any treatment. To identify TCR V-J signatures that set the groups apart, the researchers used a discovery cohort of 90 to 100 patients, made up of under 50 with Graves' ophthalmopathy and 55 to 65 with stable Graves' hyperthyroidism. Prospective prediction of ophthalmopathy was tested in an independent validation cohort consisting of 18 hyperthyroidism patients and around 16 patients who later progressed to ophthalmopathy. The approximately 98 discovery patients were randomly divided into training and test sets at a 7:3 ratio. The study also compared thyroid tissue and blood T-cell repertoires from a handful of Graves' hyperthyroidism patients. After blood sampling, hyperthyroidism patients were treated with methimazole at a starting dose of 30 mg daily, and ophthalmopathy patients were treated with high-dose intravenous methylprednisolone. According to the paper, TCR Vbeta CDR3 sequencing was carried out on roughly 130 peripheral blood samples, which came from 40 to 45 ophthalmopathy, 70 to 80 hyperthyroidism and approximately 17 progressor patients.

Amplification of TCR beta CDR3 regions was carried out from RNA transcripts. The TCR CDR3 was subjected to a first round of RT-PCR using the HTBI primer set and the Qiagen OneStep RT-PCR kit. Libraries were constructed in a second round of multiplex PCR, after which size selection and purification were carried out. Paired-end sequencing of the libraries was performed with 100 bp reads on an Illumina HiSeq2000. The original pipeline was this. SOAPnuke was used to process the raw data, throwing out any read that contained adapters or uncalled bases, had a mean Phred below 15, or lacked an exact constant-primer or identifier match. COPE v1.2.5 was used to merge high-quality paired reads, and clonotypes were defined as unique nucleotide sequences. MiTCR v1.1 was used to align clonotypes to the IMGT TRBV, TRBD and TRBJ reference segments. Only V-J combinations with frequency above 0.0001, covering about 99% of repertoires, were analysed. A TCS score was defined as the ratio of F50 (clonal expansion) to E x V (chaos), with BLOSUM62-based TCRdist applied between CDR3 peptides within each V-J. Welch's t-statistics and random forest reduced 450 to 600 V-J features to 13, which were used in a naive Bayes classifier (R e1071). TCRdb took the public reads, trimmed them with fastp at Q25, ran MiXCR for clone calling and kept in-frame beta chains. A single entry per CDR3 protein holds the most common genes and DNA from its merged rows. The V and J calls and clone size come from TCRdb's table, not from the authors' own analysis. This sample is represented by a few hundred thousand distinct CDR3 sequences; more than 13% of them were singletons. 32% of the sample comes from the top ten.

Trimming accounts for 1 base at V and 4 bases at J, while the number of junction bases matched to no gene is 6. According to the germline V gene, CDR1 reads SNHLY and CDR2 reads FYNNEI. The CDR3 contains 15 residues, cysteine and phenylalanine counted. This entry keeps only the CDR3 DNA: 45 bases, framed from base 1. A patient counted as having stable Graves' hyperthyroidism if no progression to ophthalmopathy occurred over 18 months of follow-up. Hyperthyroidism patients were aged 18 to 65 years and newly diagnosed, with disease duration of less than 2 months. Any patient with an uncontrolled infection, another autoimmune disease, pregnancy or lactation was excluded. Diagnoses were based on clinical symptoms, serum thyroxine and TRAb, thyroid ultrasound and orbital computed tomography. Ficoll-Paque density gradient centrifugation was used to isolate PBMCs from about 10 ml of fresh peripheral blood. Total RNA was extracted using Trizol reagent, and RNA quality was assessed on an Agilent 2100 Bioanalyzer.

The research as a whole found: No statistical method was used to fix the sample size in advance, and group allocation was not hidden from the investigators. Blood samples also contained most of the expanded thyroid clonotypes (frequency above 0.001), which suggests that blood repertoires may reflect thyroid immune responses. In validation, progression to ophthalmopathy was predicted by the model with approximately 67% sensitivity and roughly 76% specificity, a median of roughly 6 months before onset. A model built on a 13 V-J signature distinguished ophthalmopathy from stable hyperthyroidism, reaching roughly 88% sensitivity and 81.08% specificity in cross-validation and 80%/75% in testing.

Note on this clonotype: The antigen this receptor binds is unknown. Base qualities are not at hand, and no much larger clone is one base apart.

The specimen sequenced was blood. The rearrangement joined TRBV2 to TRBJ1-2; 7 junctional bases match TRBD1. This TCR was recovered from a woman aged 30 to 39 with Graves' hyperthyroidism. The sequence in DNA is TGTGCCAGCAGTGAAGGAGGGGGCAGAGGCTATGGCTACACCTTC. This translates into CASSEGGGRGYGYTF.